Following are 26 T cell receptor beta chains from one sample sequenced in a study of T cells after yellow fever vaccination. TCRdb reprocessed the 5' RACE reads via MiXCR and lists one record per CDR3 protein. The sample carries about 400,000 distinct CDR3 sequences, roughly 10% recorded once. The specimen comprised PBMCs, sampled on the day of the first yellow fever vaccination. Every receptor here comes from a man younger than 35 who received the YFV17D yellow fever vaccine.

The chain combines TRBV20-1 with TRBJ1-1; TRBD1 is a possible D gene (5 bases). Germline V gives CDR1 DFQATT, CDR2 SNEGSKA (reference sequence). V was shortened by 1 base and J by 2 bases, with 11 bases between the two germline ends. There are 14 residues in the CDR3. The CDR3 loop reads CSARALDRNTEAFF. The CDR3 DNA reads TGCAGTGCTAGAGCCCTTGACAGAAACACTGAAGCTTTCTTT.

This sequence joins TRBV28 and TRBJ1-6; the D is unclear. Trimming cost V 6 bases and J 8 bases, with 11 bases left between them. The CDR3 spans 13 residues. Per germline, CDR1 MDHEN and CDR2 SYDVKM. CDR3 sequence (DNA): TGTGCCAGCAGACGAGCTATCGATTCACCCCTCCACTTT. This codes for CASRRAIDSPLHF.

The sample holds a few counts of this clonotype. The CDR3: CASSLTAQDDSPLHF. The CDR3 nucleotides are TGTGCCAGCAGCTTAACGGCACAGGATGATTCACCCCTCCACTTT. The chain couples TRBV7-3 to TRBJ1-6, with D maybe TRBD1 (5 bases). Germline V gives CDR1 SGHTA, CDR2 FQGTGA. CDR3 length equals 15 residues. V lost 0 bases and J 8 bases, leaving 11 bases between the germline ends.

The CDR3 DNA sequence: TGTGCCAGCAGCTTAGAGGGGGCCGATGGCTACACCTTC. As protein: CASSLEGADGYTF. The chain combines TRBV7-9 with TRBJ1-2; 7 bases line up with TRBD1. V lost 1 base, J lost 6 bases, and 2 bases stayed unmatched. The CDR3 totals 13 residues. Germline loops: CDR1 SEHNR, CDR2 FQNEAQ (reference sequence).

The chain is built from TRBV6-2 or TRBV6-3 and TRBJ2-5; TRBD2 agrees at 14 bases. J was trimmed by 3 bases and V by 0 bases; bases with no gene match: 18. CDR3 length equals 22 residues. Germline lookup yields CDR1 MNHEY and CDR2 SVGEGT. The CDR3, as DNA: TGTGCCAGCAGTTACTCAGCTCCCCTTCGGACTAGCGGGGGGAGAAGGGAAGAGACCCAGTACTTC. Translation: CASSYSAPLRTSGGRREETQYF.

This clonotype appeared a few times. The J gene is TRBJ1-1, the V gene TRBV2; D gene ambiguous. V was trimmed by 5 bases and J by 12 bases, leaving 13 bases between them. The CDR3 runs to 11 residues. Germline values: CDR1 SNHLY, CDR2 FYNNEI. CDR3 amino acids: CASSPDKVPFF. The DNA for the CDR3 is TGTGCCAGCAGTCCCGACAAAGTACCTTTCTTT. The whole variable domain, filled in from reference TRBV2 and TRBJ1-1, reads EPEVTQTPSHQVTQMGQEVILRCVPISNHLYFYWYRQILGQKVEFLVSFYNNEISEKSEIFDDQFSVERPDGSNFTLKIRSTKLEDSAMYFCASSPDKVPFFGQGTRLTVV.

The V and J genes are TRBV12-3 or TRBV12-4 and TRBJ1-4; tentative D call: TRBD1 (5 bases). This CDR3 spans 15 amino acids. V lost 1 base and J 10 bases, leaving 16 bases between the germline ends. DNA for the CDR3: TGTGCCAGCAGTTTAGGTCCCAGGGCCCGAGGAAAACTGTTTTTT. Its translation is CASSLGPRARGKLFF.

In its sample, this clonotype was seen a few times. The V and J genes are TRBV10-3 and TRBJ2-3; 8 positions match TRBD2. The CDR3 consists of 13 residues. Trimming removed 11 bases from V and 2 bases from J; junction bases left unmatched: 6. Per germline, CDR1 ENHRY and CDR2 SYGVKD. The CDR3 sequence is CASWRGDTDTQYF. CDR3 bases: TGTGCCTCTTGGCGGGGGGACACAGATACGCAGTATTTT.

V is TRBV5-1 and J is TRBJ2-2; tentatively, D is TRBD1 or TRBD2 (5 bases each). The V end lost 2 bases, the J end lost 6 bases, and 11 bases lay between the germline ends. The germline V gene has CDR1 SGHRS and CDR2 YFSETQ. This CDR3 has 14 amino acids. The CDR3 nucleotides are TGCGCCAGCAGCTTTGAGGGGATCGCCGGGGAGCTGTTTTTT. Protein product: CASSFEGIAGELFF.

This clonotype has at least ten counts. The rearrangement joins TRBV29-1 to TRBJ1-5; tentatively, D is TRBD1 (5 bases). V was clipped by 3 bases and J by 7 bases, with 13 bases between them. The CDR3 has 13 amino acids. The germline gives CDR1 SQVTM, CDR2 ANQGSEA. Written as DNA, the CDR3 is TGCAGCGTTGAGGTCAGGGAGAACCAGCCCCAGCATTTT. Its protein is CSVEVRENQPQHF.

This chain connects TRBV5-5 to TRBJ2-6; no clear D. CDR3 length: 15 amino acids. V dropped 1 base and J dropped 1 base, with 6 bases sitting between them. CDR1 is SGHKS and CDR2 is YYEKEE in the germline V gene (reference sequence). CDR3 DNA sequence: TGTGCCAGCAGCTTGACCCCATCTGGGGCCAACGTCCTGACTTTC. It yields the protein CASSLTPSGANVLTF.

Notes on this clonotype: Mismatch with germline at one junction end may stem from a read error. This rearrangement joins TRBV11-2 to TRBJ2-1, with 11 bases that match TRBD1. Germline CDR1 SGHAT, CDR2 FQNNGV. The CDR3 is 11 residues long. For the CDR3, the DNA is TGTGCCAGCAGTCTAGGGGACAGGGGGATCTTC. Protein sequence: CASSLGDRGIF.

This clonotype has only a few counts. V usage is TRBV27 and J usage is TRBJ1-2, with D maybe TRBD1 (6 bases). Germline assignment: CDR1 MNHEY and CDR2 SMNVEV (reference sequence). CDR3 length: 14 amino acids. The V and J ends lost 2 bases and 5 bases respectively, with 12 bases between them. This CDR3 is CASSLQGFGYGYTF. The CDR3 DNA reads TGTGCCAGCAGTTTACAGGGGTTTGGTTATGGCTACACCTTC.

J is TRBJ1-5 and V is TRBV12-3 or TRBV12-4; weak D call: TRBD1 (5 bases). Between the trimmed V and J ends, which lost 6 bases and 5 bases, there was a span of 17 bases. The CDR3 covers 15 residues. Here the CDR3 DNA reads TGTGCCAGCAGCTGGGGACCCCAGGTCGATCAGCCCCAGCATTTT. Its translation: CASSWGPQVDQPQHF.

The rearrangement uses TRBV6-1 and TRBJ2-2, with 7 bases matching TRBD1. The germline V gene has CDR1 MNHNS and CDR2 SASEGT. The V gene end was trimmed by 2 bases and the J gene end by 2 bases; junction bases not matched to a gene: 8. The CDR3 is made up of 17 amino acids. The CDR3 protein is CASSETPRGFNTGELFF. The CDR3 nucleotides read TGTGCCAGCAGTGAAACCCCCAGGGGGTTTAACACCGGGGAGCTGTTTTTT.

In this sample, this clonotype turned up a few times. The rearrangement uses TRBV6-1 and TRBJ2-3; 10 bases align to TRBD2. This CDR3 comprises 17 residues. Trimming at V came to 5 bases and at J to 7 bases, leaving 15 bases not matched to a gene. Germline V lookup: CDR1 MNHNS, CDR2 SASEGT. CDR3 amino acids: CASSQESLAGGSYTQYF. The DNA for the CDR3 is TGTGCCAGCAGTCAAGAGTCGTTAGCGGGGGGATCTTATACGCAGTATTTT.

This clonotype occurred a few times. This chain uses TRBV6-1 with TRBJ2-7, with D perhaps matching TRBD1 (6 bases). The germline V and J ends were trimmed by 3 bases and 2 bases, with 11 bases remaining between them. The CDR3 length is 14 residues. The germline gives CDR1 MNHNS, CDR2 SASEGT. CDR3 amino acids: CASSESRGPYEQYV. For the CDR3, the DNA is TGTGCCAGCAGTGAGAGCAGGGGACCCTACGAGCAGTACGTC.

This clonotype came up a few times. V and J are TRBV3-1 and TRBJ2-3; 7 nucleotides align to TRBD2. The germline V gene encodes CDR1 LGHDT and CDR2 YNNKEL (reference sequence). J was trimmed by 1 base and V by 5 bases; bases with no gene match: 12. This CDR3 comprises 17 residues. CDR3 region: CASSGYPSSGGTDTQYF. The DNA of the CDR3 is TGTGCCAGCAGCGGCTACCCCTCCAGCGGGGGCACAGATACGCAGTATTTT.

This chain uses TRBV29-1 with TRBJ2-1; D might be TRBD2 (7 bases). Per germline, CDR1 SQVTM and CDR2 ANQGSEA. V was trimmed by 4 bases and J by 7 bases, leaving 17 bases between them. CDR3 length: 14 residues. CDR3 sequence (DNA): TGCAGCGTTGCCCGGGGGGCCGAAGGGAATGAGCAGTTCTTC. Protein: CSVARGAEGNEQFF.

The chain combines TRBV6-1 with TRBJ1-1, with D unresolved. V was clipped by 6 bases and J by 6 bases, with 17 bases between them. Germline CDR1 and CDR2: MNHNS and SASEGT. This CDR3 spans 14 amino acids. Here the CDR3 reads CASSPDGLGAEAFF. CDR3 nucleotides: TGTGCCAGCAGCCCAGACGGGTTGGGTGCTGAAGCTTTCTTT.

This clonotype was observed a handful of times. This chain joins TRBV6-2 or TRBV6-3 and TRBJ1-2, with TRBD1 matching over 7 bases. The V gene's germline CDR1 is MNHEY and CDR2 SVGEGT. This CDR3 has 14 residues. Trimming at V came to 4 bases and at J to 4 bases, leaving 6 bases not matched to a gene. The CDR3 nucleotides are TGTGCCAGCAGTTTCTTACAGGGGATCTATGGCTACACCTTC. This gives the protein CASSFLQGIYGYTF.

This rearrangement joins TRBV10-3 to TRBJ1-5; 8 nucleotides match TRBD1. The trim removed 6 bases at V and 3 bases at J, leaving 4 bases unmatched. The germline V gene has CDR1 ENHRY and CDR2 SYGVKD. The CDR3 is 14 amino acids. Here the CDR3 DNA reads TGTGCCATCAGGGGACAGGAATACAATCAGCCCCAGCATTTT. Protein: CAIRGQEYNQPQHF.

This clonotype was counted a few times. CDR3 bases: TGTGCCAGCAGTGAGGGTTTTCGAGAGACCCAGTACTTC. Translation: CASSEGFRETQYF. This chain connects TRBV6-1 to TRBJ2-5; no clear D. Germline V gene lookup returns CDR1 MNHNS and CDR2 SASEGT. The CDR3 has 13 residues. V was trimmed by 3 bases and J by 4 bases, leaving 9 bases between them.

The chain links TRBV19 to TRBJ1-1, with TRBD1 identical over 9 bases. The V and J ends lost 8 bases and 2 bases, in that order; junction bases with no gene match: 6. This CDR3 is built from 14 residues. CDR1 and CDR2 from the germline V gene are LNHDA and SQIVND (reference sequence). CDR3 protein: CASVYRGRNTEAFF. CDR3 nucleotide sequence: TGTGCCAGTGTATACAGGGGGCGAAACACTGAAGCTTTCTTT.

This clonotype was observed a few times. The chain recombines TRBV25-1 with TRBJ2-7; either TRBD1 or TRBD2 may fit D (5 bases each). Trimming stripped 3 bases from V and 6 bases from J, with 15 bases between. CDR1 is MGHDK, CDR2 SYGVNS, per germline. This CDR3 has 14 residues. CDR3 loop: CASSERQGTSEQYF. For the CDR3, the DNA is TGTGCCAGCAGTGAGCGGCAAGGGACCTCCGAGCAGTACTTC.

This clonotype was found a few times. CDR3 protein: CASSLGGGWQNSPLHF. CDR3 coding DNA: TGCGCCAGCAGCTTGGGTGGAGGGTGGCAGAACTCACCCCTCCACTTT. The V gene is TRBV5-1, the J gene TRBJ1-6, with unresolved D. V lost 0 bases and J 10 bases, leaving 17 bases between the germline ends. The CDR3 loop spans 16 amino acids. Germline V gene data show CDR1 as SGHRS and CDR2 as YFSETQ.